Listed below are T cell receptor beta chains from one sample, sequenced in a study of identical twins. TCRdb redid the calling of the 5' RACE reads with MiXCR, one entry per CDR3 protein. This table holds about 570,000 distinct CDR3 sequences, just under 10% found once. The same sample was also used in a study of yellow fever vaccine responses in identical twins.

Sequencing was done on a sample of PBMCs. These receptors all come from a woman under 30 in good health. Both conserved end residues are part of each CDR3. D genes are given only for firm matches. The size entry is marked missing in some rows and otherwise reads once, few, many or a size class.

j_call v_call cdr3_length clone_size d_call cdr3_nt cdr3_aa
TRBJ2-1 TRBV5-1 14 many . TGCGCCTCCGCCGACAGGAGCTCCTACAATGAGCAGTTCTTC CASADRSSYNEQFF
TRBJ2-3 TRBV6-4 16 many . TGTGCCAGCAGCCCATACGCCGGAGGCGGCGCAGATACGCAGTATTTT CASSPYAGGGADTQYF
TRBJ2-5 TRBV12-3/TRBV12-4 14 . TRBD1 TGTGCCAGCAGTTTTAGACAGGGGGCCGGAACCCAGTACTTC CASSFRQGAGTQYF
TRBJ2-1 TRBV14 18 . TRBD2 TGTGCCAGCAGCCCCCCACTAGCGGGAGGGTGGTCCTACAATGAGCAGTTCTTC CASSPPLAGGWSYNEQFF
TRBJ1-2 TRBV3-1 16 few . TGTGCCAGCAGCCCTCTCGGGGGGCGGGCTAACTATGGCTACACCTTC CASSPLGGRANYGYTF
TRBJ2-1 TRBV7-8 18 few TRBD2 TGTGCCAGCAGCTCGTCGGGGGTCGCGGGAGTCTCCTACAATGAGCAGTTCTTC CASSSSGVAGVSYNEQFF
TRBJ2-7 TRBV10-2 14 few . TGCGCCAGCAGGGACAGCGACAGCTCCTACGAGCAGTACTTC CASRDSDSSYEQYF
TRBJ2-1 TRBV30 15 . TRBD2 TGTGCCTGGGACAGGCGGGGGGGCCTCTACAATGAGCAGTTCTTC CAWDRRGGLYNEQFF
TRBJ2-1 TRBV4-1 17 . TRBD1 TGCGCCAGCAGCCTCTTCTTCGGACAGGGGGCAAGGAATGAGCAGTTCTTC CASSLFFGQGARNEQFF
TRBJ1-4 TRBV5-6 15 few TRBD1 TGTGCCAGCAGCGAGGCCGGGACAGGGGAAGAAAAACTGTTTTTT CASSEAGTGEEKLFF
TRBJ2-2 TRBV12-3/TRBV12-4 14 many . TGTGCCAGCAGCCCTCAGGGGTTAACCGGGGAGCTGTTTTTT CASSPQGLTGELFF
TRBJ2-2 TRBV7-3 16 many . TGTGCCAGCAGCTTACACCCGGGGAAGAACACCGGGGAGCTGTTTTTT CASSLHPGKNTGELFF
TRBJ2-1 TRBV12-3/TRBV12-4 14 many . TGTGCCAGCCTGTCGGAGCTCTCCTACAATGAGCAGTTCTTC CASLSELSYNEQFF
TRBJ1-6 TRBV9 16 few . TGTGCCAGCAGCGTAGGAGGGGCCTCGGGAAATTCACCCCTCCACTTT CASSVGGASGNSPLHF
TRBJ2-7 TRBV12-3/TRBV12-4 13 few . TGTGCCAGCAGCCGAGAGGTTGGCTACGAGCAGTACTTC CASSREVGYEQYF
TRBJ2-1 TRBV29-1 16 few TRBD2 TGCAGCGTTGATGGAGGCGCTAGCGGGAGCTACAATGAGCAGTTCTTC CSVDGGASGSYNEQFF
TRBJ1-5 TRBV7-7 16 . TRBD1 TGTGCTAGCAGCTTAAGATTGGCAGGGGGAACGCAGCCCCAGCATTTT CASSLRLAGGTQPQHF
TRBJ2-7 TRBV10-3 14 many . TGTGCCATCAGTGAGACCTGGGGTCCCTACGAGCAGTACTTC CAISETWGPYEQYF
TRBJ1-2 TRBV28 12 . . TGTGCCAGCAGTTCCCGGGTCTATGGCTACACCTTC CASSSRVYGYTF
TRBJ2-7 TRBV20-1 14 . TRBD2 TGCAGTGCTAGCTTTGCGGGAGGGTGGAACGAGCAGTACTTC CSASFAGGWNEQYF
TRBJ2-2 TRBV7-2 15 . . TGTGCCAGCAGCTTACCGAAAAGGAACACCGGGGAGCTGTTTTTT CASSLPKRNTGELFF
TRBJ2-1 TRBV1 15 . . TGCACCAGCAGCCAAGACCGAGCCCGGCACAATGAGCAGTTCTTC CTSSQDRARHNEQFF
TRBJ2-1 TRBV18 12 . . TGTGCCAGCTCACCACAAACCGAAAGGCGGTTCTTC CASSPQTERRFF
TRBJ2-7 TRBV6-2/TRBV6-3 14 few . TGTGCCAGCAGTTACGACCCTTCCCCTTACGAGCAGTACTTC CASSYDPSPYEQYF
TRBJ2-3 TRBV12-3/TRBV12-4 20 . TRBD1 TGTGCCAGCAGTACCCTACCCGGGGCAGGCTCGACAGGGGGCGCCGATACGCAGTATTTT CASSTLPGAGSTGGADTQYF
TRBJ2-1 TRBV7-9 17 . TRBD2 TGTGCCAGCAGCCCCCGTTTCGGGACTAGAACCTATGATGAGCAGTTCTTC CASSPRFGTRTYDEQFF
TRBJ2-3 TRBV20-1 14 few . TGCAGTGCTAGGAGGGGTGTATCAGCAGATACGCAGTATTTT CSARRGVSADTQYF
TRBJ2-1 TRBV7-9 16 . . TGTGCCAGCAGCTCTAGCGACCCCAGTTCCTACAATGAGCAGTTCTTC CASSSSDPSSYNEQFF
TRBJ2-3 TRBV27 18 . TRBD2 TGTGCCAGCAAATTACAACGACGTGAGGCGGGGGAAACAGATACGCAGTATTTT CASKLQRREAGETDTQYF
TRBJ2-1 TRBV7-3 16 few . TGTGCCAGCAGCTCCCTCGGCGGGACTCCTCACAATGAGCAGTTCTTC CASSSLGGTPHNEQFF
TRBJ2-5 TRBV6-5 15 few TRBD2 TGTGCCAGCAGTAACAGACTAGCGGACCAAGAGACCCAGTACTTC CASSNRLADQETQYF
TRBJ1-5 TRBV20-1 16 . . TGCAGTGCTAGAGGTCGACAGCCATATAGCAATCAGCCCCAGCATTTT CSARGRQPYSNQPQHF
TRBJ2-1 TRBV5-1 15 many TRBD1 TGCGCCAGCAGCCCGGCGGACAGGGGGACTAATGAGCAGTTCTTC CASSPADRGTNEQFF
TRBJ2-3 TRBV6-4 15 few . TGTGCCAGCAGTGAGGTTTTCAGGCCCACAGATACGCAGTATTTT CASSEVFRPTDTQYF
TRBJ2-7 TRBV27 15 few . TGTGCCAGCACTCTAGCGAGGACAGTCTCCTACGAGCAGTACTTC CASTLARTVSYEQYF
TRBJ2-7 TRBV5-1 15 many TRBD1 TGCGCCAGCAGCTTTTATTCCGGGACAGAGAACGAGCAGTACTTC CASSFYSGTENEQYF
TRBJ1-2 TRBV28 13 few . TGTGCCAGCAGTTCACTCCTCAACTATGGCTACACCTTC CASSSLLNYGYTF
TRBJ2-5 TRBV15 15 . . TGTGCCACCAGCAGAGCGCCTACAGATAGGGAGACCCAGTACTTC CATSRAPTDRETQYF
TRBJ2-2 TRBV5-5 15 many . TGTGCCAGCAGCTTCGGCACTTTGAACACCGGGGAGCTGTTTTTT CASSFGTLNTGELFF
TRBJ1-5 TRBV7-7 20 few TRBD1 TGTGCTAGCAGCAACGAATCACGAGGTTCGGGGACAGGCTGCAATCAGCCCCAGCATTTT CASSNESRGSGTGCNQPQHF
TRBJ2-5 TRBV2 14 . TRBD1 TGTGCCAGCAAGGTGGGACAGGGGGCAGAGACCCAGTACTTC CASKVGQGAETQYF
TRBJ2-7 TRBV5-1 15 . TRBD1 TGCGCCAGCAGCCCGAGGGGACAGGGTAACCACGAGCAGTACTTC CASSPRGQGNHEQYF
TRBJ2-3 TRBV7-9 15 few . TGTGCCAGCAGCTTAGAATCATCAAGCACAGATACGCAGTATTTT CASSLESSSTDTQYF
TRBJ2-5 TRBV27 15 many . TGTGCCAGCAGTACCTTTCCCGGGGGATCAGAGACCCAGTACTTC CASSTFPGGSETQYF
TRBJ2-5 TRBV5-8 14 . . TGTGCCAGGAGCGCAGGGCCGTACCAAGAGACCCAGTACTTC CARSAGPYQETQYF
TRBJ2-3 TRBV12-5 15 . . TGTGCTAGTGGTTTGCTCACGGCCGGGGTTGGAACGCAGTATTTT CASGLLTAGVGTQYF
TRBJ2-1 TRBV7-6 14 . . TGTGCCAGCAGCATGACCTCCAGGGACAATGAGCAGTTCTTC CASSMTSRDNEQFF
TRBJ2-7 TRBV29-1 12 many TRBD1 TGCAGCGTTGGTACAGGGGTTACCGAGCAGTACTTC CSVGTGVTEQYF
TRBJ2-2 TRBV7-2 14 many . TGTGCCAGCAGCCTCTTTTTTAACACCGGGGAGCTGTTTTTT CASSLFFNTGELFF
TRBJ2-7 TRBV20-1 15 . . TGCAGTGCTAGAGATCCGAGGGGACCGTCCTACGAGCAGTACTTC CSARDPRGPSYEQYF
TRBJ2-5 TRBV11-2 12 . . TGTGCCAGCAGCTCCCCGACCGGACCACAGTACTTC CASSSPTGPQYF
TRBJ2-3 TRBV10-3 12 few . TGTGCCATCAGTGGCGAAAGGGGTACGCAGTATTTT CAISGERGTQYF
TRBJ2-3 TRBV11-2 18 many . TGTGCCAGCAGCTCCCCAGGGGCAGGGCCAATTTTCACAGATACGCAGTATTTT CASSSPGAGPIFTDTQYF
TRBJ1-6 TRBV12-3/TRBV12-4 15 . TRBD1 TGTGCCAGCAGTTCAAAGGGACAGTATAATTCACCCCTCCACTTT CASSSKGQYNSPLHF
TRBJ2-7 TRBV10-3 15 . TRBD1 TGTGCCATCAGTGGGGACAGGGGGGATAGAGGGGAGCAGTACTTC CAISGDRGDRGEQYF
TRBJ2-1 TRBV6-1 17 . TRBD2 TGTGCCAGCAGTACGGGACTAGCGGGAGGCCTTTACAATGAGCAGTTCTTC CASSTGLAGGLYNEQFF
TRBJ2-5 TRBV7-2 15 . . TGTGCCAGCAGCATCGGACAGCGAGCCCAAGAGACCCAGTACTTC CASSIGQRAQETQYF
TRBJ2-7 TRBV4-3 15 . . TGCGCCAGCAGCCAAGACTCTAACGGGAGTTACGAGCAGTACTTC CASSQDSNGSYEQYF
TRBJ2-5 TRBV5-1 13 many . TGCGCCAGCAACCCTATCGGGGGTGAGACCCAGTACTTC CASNPIGGETQYF